This T cell receptor (beta chain) was identified in a study of T cells after yellow fever vaccination. V shed 3 bases and J shed 10 bases, with 13 bases lying between them. The CDR3 has 14 residues. The germline V gene has CDR1 LNHDA and CDR2 SQIVND (reference sequence). One entry per CDR3 protein results from TCRdb running MiXCR on the 5' RACE reads. The data show 150,000 to 200,000 distinct CDR3 sequences, 9.3% seen once. The sequenced sample was CD8+ T cells sorted from PBMCs, obtained 45 days after the yellow fever booster vaccination. The receptor was isolated from a man aged 18 to 29 who received the YFV17D yellow fever vaccine. The chain is built from TRBV19 and TRBJ1-6, with a tentative D call TRBD1 (5 bases). In nucleotides, the CDR3 is TGTGCCAGTAGTATGTTCGGGGCTATCTCACCCCTCCACTTT. Protein sequence: CASSMFGAISPLHF.